Listed below are T cell receptor beta chains from one sample, sequenced in a study of shared clonotypes between healthy human individuals. Sequencing used immunoSEQ multiplex PCR; TCRdb keeps in-frame clones, though not all of them. This sample has some 2,000,000 clones, with roughly 94% found just once. The sequenced sample consisted of naive CD8+ T cells sorted from blood. The source of these receptors is a man aged 18 to 29 in good health. Both conserved end residues are part of each CDR3. The order of the fields is CDR3 protein, V gene.

CASSGLPYEQYF TRBV5-6
CASSFGLADLYEQFF TRBV11-2
CASSLAGGIDTQYF TRBV7-6
CASSQSLSRDYEQYF TRBV4-1
CASSYSDEETQYF TRBV6-5
CASRPYQVIHEAFF TRBV28
CASSHSGLAGASTDTQYF TRBV5-6
CASSEYARQGAAFF TRBV25-1
CASSLALAKDTQYF TRBV5-4
CAWSVLDRTDTQYF TRBV30
CAWSAGALGNNEQFF TRBV30
CASSLTRDTSQREACETQYF TRBV5-1
CASSVEGLDTEAFF TRBV9
CASSVGGHSTDTQYF TRBV9
CASPEGGDYGYTF TRBV2
CASSVDWGIEVYEQFF TRBV9
CASSLQRELGEQYF TRBV5-4
CASSVESGYEQYF TRBV9
CATGQVNTGELFF TRBV10-3
CASSSMDPDTQYF TRBV7-9
CASSELSGVMNTEAFF TRBV10-2
CASTPETPNTEAFF TRBV19
CASSLREGSYNEQFF TRBV27
CASSEEGSYEQYF TRBV10-1
CATSRDTGDEKLFF TRBV15
CASGPSPGVNTQETQYF TRBV12-5
CASSVGQGDYEQYF TRBV14
CASSSETGELFF TRBV7-9
CASSLFPGEDTGELFF TRBV7-9
CASSLSAGGYNEQFF TRBV5-6
CASSIGQVFPSYEQYF TRBV5-8
CASTPGPGYEQYF TRBV5-4
CATSRDGGVVEAFF TRBV15
CASSLDLYQDPLAKNIQYF TRBV5-8
CASSPSGGVVDPVREQYF TRBV7-9
CASSSSGTSFNEQFF TRBV7-9
CATSPSGTYNEQFF TRBV15
CASMEEFAETQYF TRBV2
CASSQVGDLYGYTF TRBV4-1
CASSFPGQGVYTGELFF TRBV7-2
CASSYYVGSTNEKLFF TRBV6-5
CAGGDTSYEQYF TRBV7-9
CASSQDSRDRDTVWTEAFF TRBV4-1
CAWSEGQGNSPLHF TRBV30
CASSSQGASTEAFF TRBV27
CASSSPGTGGSNTGELFF TRBV7-9
CASSIAGGSQETQYF TRBV9
CASSDGRDQETQYF TRBV10-1
CASSGWTGESYEQYF TRBV2
CASSQQVYYGYTF TRBV4-1
CASSVGPRGIQYF TRBV9
CASSLASWEYSGNTIYF TRBV7-6
CASRDRAYEQYF TRBV10-2
CASSHLGGYEQYF TRBV7-6
CASSLWSSGNTDTQYF TRBV13
CASIEGTGNEQFF TRBV19
CASTDRGDTGELFF TRBV6-1